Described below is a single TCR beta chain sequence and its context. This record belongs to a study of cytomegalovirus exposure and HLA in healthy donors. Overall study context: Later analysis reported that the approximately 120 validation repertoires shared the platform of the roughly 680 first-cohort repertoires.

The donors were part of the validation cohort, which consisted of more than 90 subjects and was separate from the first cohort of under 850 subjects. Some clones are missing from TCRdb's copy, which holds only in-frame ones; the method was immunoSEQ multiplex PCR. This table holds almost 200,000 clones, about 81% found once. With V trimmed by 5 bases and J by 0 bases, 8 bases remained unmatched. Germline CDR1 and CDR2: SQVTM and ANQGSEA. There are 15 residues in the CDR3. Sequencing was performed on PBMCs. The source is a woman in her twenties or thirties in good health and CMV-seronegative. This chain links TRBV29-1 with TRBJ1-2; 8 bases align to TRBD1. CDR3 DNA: TGCAGCGTTCCGGGACAGGAACCAGCTAACTATGGCTACACCTTC. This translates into CSVPGQEPANYGYTF.